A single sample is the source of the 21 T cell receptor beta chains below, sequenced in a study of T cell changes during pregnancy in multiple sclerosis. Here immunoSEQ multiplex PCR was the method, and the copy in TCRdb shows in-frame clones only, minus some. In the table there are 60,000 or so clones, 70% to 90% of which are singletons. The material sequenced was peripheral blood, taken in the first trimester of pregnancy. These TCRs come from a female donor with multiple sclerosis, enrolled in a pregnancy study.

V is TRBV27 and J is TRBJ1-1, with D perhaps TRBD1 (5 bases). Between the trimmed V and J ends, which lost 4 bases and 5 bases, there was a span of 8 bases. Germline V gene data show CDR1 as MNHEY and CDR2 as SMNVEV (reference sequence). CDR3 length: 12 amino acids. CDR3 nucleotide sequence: TGTGCCAGCAGTTGGTCAGGGACTGAAGCTTTCTTT. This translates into CASSWSGTEAFF.

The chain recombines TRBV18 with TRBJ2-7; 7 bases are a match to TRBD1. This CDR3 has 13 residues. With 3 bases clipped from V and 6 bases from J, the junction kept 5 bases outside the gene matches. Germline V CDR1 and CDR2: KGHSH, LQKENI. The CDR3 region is CASSPRQGSEQYF. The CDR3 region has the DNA TGTGCCAGCTCACCTCGACAGGGTAGCGAGCAGTACTTC. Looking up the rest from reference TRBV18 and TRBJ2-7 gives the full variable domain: NAGVMQNPRHLVRRRGQEARLRCSPMKGHSHVYWYRQLPEEGLKFMVYLQKENIIDESGMPKERFSAEFPKEGPSILRIQQVVRGDSAAYFCASSPRQGSEQYFGPGTRLTVT.

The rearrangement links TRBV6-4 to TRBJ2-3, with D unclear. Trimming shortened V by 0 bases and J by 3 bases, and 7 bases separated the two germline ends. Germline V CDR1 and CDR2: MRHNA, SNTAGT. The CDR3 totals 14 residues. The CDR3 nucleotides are TGTGCCAGCAGTGACTCAAGCCCAACAGATACGCAGTATTTT. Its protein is CASSDSSPTDTQYF.

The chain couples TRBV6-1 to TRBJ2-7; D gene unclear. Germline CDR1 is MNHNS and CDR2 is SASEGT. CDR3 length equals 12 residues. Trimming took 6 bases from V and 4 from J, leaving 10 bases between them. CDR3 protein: CASRYTSYEQYF. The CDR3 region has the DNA TGTGCCAGCAGGTATACATCGTACGAGCAGTACTTC.

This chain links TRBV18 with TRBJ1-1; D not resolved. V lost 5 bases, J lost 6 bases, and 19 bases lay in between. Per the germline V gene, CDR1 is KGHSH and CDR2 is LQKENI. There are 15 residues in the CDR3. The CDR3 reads CASSSVLHSSAEAFF. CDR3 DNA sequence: TGTGCCAGCTCATCGGTTCTTCATTCGTCGGCTGAAGCTTTCTTT.

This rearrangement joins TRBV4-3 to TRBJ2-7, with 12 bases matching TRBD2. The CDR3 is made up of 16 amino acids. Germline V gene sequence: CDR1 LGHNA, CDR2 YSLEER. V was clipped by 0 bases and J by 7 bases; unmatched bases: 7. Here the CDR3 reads CASSQDTSGGPLEQYF. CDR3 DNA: TGCGCCAGCAGCCAAGATACTAGCGGGGGGCCCTTGGAGCAGTACTTC.

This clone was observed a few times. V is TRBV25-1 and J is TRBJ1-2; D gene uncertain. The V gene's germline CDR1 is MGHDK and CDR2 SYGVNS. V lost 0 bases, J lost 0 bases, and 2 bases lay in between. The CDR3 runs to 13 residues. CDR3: CASSEYSNYGYTF. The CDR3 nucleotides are TGTGCCAGCAGTGAATACTCTAACTATGGCTACACCTTC.

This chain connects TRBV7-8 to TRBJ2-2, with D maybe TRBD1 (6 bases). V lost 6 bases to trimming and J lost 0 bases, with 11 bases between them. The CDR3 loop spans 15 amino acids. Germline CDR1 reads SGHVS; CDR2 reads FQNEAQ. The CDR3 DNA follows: TGTGCCAGCAGTTACGGACAGCCGAACACCGGGGAGCTGTTTTTT. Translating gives CASSYGQPNTGELFF.

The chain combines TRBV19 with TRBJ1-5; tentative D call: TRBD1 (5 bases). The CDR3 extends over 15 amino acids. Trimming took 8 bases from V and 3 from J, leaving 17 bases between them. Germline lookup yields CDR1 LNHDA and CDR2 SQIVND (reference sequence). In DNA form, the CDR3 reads TGTGCCAGTTCCGACCAGGGATACGACAATCAGCCCCAGCATTTT. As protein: CASSDQGYDNQPQHF.

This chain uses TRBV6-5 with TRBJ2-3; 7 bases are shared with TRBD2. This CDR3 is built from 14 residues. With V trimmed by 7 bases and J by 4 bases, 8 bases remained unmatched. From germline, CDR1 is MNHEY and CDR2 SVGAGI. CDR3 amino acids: CASTQGRESDTQYF. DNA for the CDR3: TGTGCCAGCACCCAAGGGAGGGAGTCAGATACGCAGTATTTT.

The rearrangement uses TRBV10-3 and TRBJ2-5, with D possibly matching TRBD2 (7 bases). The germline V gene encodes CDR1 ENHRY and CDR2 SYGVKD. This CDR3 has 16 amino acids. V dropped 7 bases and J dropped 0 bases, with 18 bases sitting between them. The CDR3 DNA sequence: TGTGCCATCAAGGGGGGGCAACAGGCCGACCAAGAGACCCAGTACTTC. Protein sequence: CAIKGGQQADQETQYF.

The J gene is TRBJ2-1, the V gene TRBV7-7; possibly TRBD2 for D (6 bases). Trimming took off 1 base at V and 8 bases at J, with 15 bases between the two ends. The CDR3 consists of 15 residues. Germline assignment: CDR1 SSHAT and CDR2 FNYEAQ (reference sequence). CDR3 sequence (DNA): TGTGCCAGCAGCTTAGGGCTAGCGAGCGTTCATGAGCAGTTCTTC. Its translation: CASSLGLASVHEQFF.

CDR3 bases: TGCAGCGTCGACAGGGGTCGGGAGACCCAGTACTTC. Its translation: CSVDRGRETQYF. The rearrangement links TRBV29-1 to TRBJ2-5, with 8 bases identical to TRBD1. Germline V gene data show CDR1 as SQVTM and CDR2 as ANQGSEA. The J segment lost 5 bases and the V segment lost 6 bases, leaving 5 bases of the junction unmatched. This CDR3 region has 12 residues.

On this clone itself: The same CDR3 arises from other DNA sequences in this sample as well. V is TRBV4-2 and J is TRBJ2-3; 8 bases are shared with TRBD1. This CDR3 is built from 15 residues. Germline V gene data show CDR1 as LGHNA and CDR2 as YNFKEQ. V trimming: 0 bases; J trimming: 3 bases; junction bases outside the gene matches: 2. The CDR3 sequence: CASSQDTGGTDTQYF. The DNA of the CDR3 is TGTGCCAGCAGCCAAGATACAGGGGGGACAGATACGCAGTATTTT.

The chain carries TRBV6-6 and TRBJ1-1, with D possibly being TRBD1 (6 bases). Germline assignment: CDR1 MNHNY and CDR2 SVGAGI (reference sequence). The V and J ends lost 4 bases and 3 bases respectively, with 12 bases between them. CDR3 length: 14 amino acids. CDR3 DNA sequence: TGTGCCAGCAGTTTCCAGGGGAAGGACACTGAAGCTTTCTTT. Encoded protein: CASSFQGKDTEAFF.

CDR3 residues: CASSSGTGPYEQYF. DNA for the CDR3: TGCGCCAGCAGCTCCGGGACTGGTCCCTACGAGCAGTACTTC. The genes are TRBV5-1 and TRBJ2-7; D may be TRBD2 (6 bases). This CDR3 is built from 14 residues. The V and J ends lost 3 bases and 2 bases respectively, with 12 bases between them. CDR1 is SGHRS and CDR2 is YFSETQ in the germline V gene.

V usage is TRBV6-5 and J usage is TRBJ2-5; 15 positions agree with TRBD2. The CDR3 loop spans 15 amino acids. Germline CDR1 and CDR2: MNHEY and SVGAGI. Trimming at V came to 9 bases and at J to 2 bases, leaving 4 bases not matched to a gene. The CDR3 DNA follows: TGTGCCAGTTCTGGACTAGCGGGAGGGCAAGAGACCCAGTACTTC. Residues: CASSGLAGGQETQYF.

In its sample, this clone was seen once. As DNA, the CDR3 is TGTGCCAGCAGCGCGAAGCGGGGTGGCACAGATACGCAGTATTTT. Protein product: CASSAKRGGTDTQYF. The J gene is TRBJ2-3, the V gene TRBV7-3, with TRBD2 matching over 7 bases. The CDR3 loop spans 15 amino acids. The germline CDR1 and CDR2 sequences are SGHTA and FQGTGA. V shed 5 bases, J shed 1 base, and the junction held 6 bases outside the gene matches.

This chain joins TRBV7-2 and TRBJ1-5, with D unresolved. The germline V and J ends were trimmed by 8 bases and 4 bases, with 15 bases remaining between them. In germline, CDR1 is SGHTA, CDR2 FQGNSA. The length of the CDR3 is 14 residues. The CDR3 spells CASQLGWANQPQHF. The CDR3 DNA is TGTGCCAGCCAATTAGGCTGGGCTAATCAGCCCCAGCATTTT.

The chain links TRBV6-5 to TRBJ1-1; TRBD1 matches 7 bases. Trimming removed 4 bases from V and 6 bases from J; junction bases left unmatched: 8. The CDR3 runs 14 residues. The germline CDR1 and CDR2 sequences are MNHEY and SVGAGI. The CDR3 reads CASSLARGRPEAFF. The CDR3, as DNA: TGTGCCAGCAGTTTGGCCAGGGGGAGGCCTGAAGCTTTCTTT.

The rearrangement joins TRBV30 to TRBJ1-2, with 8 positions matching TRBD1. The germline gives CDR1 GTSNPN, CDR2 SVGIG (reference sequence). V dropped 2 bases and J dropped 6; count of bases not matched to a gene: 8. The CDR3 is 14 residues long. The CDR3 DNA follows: TGTGCCTGGAGTCCCCCCGGGACAGGAGATGGCTACACCTTC. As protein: CAWSPPGTGDGYTF.